A single sample is the source of the 29 T cell receptor beta chains below, sequenced in a study of CD8 T cells in ankylosing spondylitis. Study-level findings and limits: Several highly homologous variants made up a TCR beta motif, and this motif appeared characteristic of ankylosing spondylitis blood.

Using its own MiXCR run on the 5' RACE reads, TCRdb lists one record per CDR3 protein. This sample carries about 440,000 distinct CDR3 sequences, roughly 15% of them seen once, and the ten largest clones take just over 1%. Their cognate antigens are unknown. Sequencing used blood, either unsorted or a sorted T cell fraction (not recorded which). The receptor source for this set is a male donor with ankylosing spondylitis.

Only a few counts were recorded for this clonotype. The gene calls are TRBV9 and TRBJ1-2, with D possibly TRBD1 on 5 matching bases. The CDR3 runs 15 residues. Germline loops: CDR1 SGDLS, CDR2 YYNGEE. The V gene lost 1 base and the J gene lost 2 bases, with 12 bases spanning the gap. The CDR3 region is CASSVSTTVNYGYTF. In nucleotides, the CDR3 is TGTGCCAGCAGCGTATCCACGACAGTCAACTATGGCTACACCTTC.

The chain recombines TRBV20-1 with TRBJ2-5; 13 bases agree with TRBD2. The CDR3 loop spans 15 amino acids. From germline, CDR1 is DFQATT and CDR2 SNEGSKA (reference sequence). The ends lost 4 bases at V and 2 bases at J; junction bases unmatched: 4. The CDR3 region is CSATRTSGGQETQYF. For the CDR3, the DNA is TGCAGTGCTACCCGGACTAGCGGGGGTCAAGAGACCCAGTACTTC.

In its sample, this clonotype was seen a few times. In DNA form, the CDR3 reads TGTGCCAGCAGCCAGAACAGGGGCAATCAGCCCCAGCATTTT. Amino acid sequence: CASSQNRGNQPQHF. The chain couples TRBV4-2 to TRBJ1-5; a weak D match, TRBD1 (6 bases). The V gene's germline CDR1 is LGHNA and CDR2 YNFKEQ. The germline V and J ends were trimmed by 3 bases and 2 bases, with 8 bases remaining between them. The CDR3 is 14 residues long.

This clonotype has only one observation. The chain is built from TRBV6-2 or TRBV6-3 and TRBJ2-5, with D tentatively TRBD2 (5 bases). Between the trimmed V and J ends, which lost 5 bases and 0 bases, there was a span of 13 bases. The CDR3 totals 15 residues. In germline, CDR1 is MNHEY, CDR2 SVGEGT. For the CDR3, the DNA is TGTGCCAGCAGTACCGAGTGGGGAGACCAAGAGACCCAGTACTTC. It codes for CASSTEWGDQETQYF.

CDR3 DNA sequence: TGTGCCAGCAGCTCTACAGGGGTTCATCAGCCCCAGCATTTT. This gives the protein CASSSTGVHQPQHF. The chain links TRBV7-2 to TRBJ1-5, with TRBD1 matching over 7 bases. With 4 bases clipped from V and 5 bases from J, the junction kept 5 bases outside the gene matches. The length of the CDR3 is 14 residues. The germline V gene has CDR1 SGHTA and CDR2 FQGNSA.

The V call is TRBV3-1, the J call TRBJ2-4; 8 nucleotides agree with TRBD1. With V trimmed by 2 bases and J by 1 base, 4 bases remained unmatched. The CDR3 is made up of 16 amino acids. Per the germline V gene, CDR1 is LGHDT and CDR2 is YNNKEL (reference sequence). This CDR3 reads CASSQQGARAKNIQYF. The CDR3 DNA reads TGTGCCAGCAGCCAACAGGGGGCGCGGGCCAAAAACATTCAGTACTTC.

There are a few counts of this clonotype. The rearrangement joins TRBV6-1 to TRBJ2-2; 12 bases match TRBD1. From germline, CDR1 is MNHNS and CDR2 SASEGT. The V segment lost 9 bases and the J segment 2 bases; nucleotides outside the gene matches: 4. The CDR3 covers 15 residues. CDR3 residues: CASTGTGGNTGELFF. In DNA form, the CDR3 reads TGTGCCAGTACCGGGACAGGGGGCAACACCGGGGAGCTGTTTTTT.

The V call is TRBV11-2, the J call TRBJ1-2, with 8 bases identical to TRBD1. The V and J ends lost 3 bases and 8 bases, in that order; junction bases with no gene match: 11. CDR3 size: 15 residues. Germline values: CDR1 SGHAT, CDR2 FQNNGV. For the CDR3, the DNA is TGTGCCAGCAGCTTCACGTCTGGGACAGGCGGAGGCTACACCTTC. Amino acids: CASSFTSGTGGGYTF.

This chain joins TRBV5-4 and TRBJ2-3; no clear D gene. The CDR3 runs to 13 residues. The V end was cut by 3 bases, the J end by 6 bases, with 11 bases between. Germline V gene data show CDR1 as SGHNT and CDR2 as YYREEE (reference sequence). The DNA of the CDR3 is TGTGCCAGCAGCTCCCCGGGCGTCGATACGCAGTATTTT. It translates to CASSSPGVDTQYF.

The chain has TRBV6-1 and TRBJ1-2; D gene ambiguous. CDR1 is MNHNS and CDR2 is SASEGT in the germline V gene. The CDR3 has 15 residues. V dropped 6 bases and J dropped 4 bases, with 18 bases sitting between them. CDR3 region: CASRAGSSAGYGYTF. The DNA of the CDR3 is TGTGCCAGCAGAGCCGGGTCTTCGGCCGGCTATGGCTACACCTTC.

This clonotype appeared many times. The CDR3 sequence: CATGGGSGNTIYF. The CDR3 DNA sequence: TGTGCGACCGGGGGGGGCTCTGGAAACACCATATATTTT. J is TRBJ1-3 and V is TRBV3-1, with a weak D call TRBD1 (5 bases). CDR1 is LGHDT and CDR2 is YNNKEL in the germline V gene (reference sequence). The CDR3 is made up of 13 amino acids.

This clonotype was picked up a small number of times. The chain employs TRBV7-9 and TRBJ1-4, with D perhaps TRBD1 (6 bases). Germline CDR1 and CDR2: SEHNR and FQNEAQ (reference sequence). This CDR3 region has 14 residues. V lost 5 bases and J 7 bases, leaving 14 bases between the germline ends. CDR3 loop: CASSPGTLPEKLFF. Written as DNA, the CDR3 is TGTGCCAGCAGCCCCGGGACATTGCCTGAAAAACTGTTTTTT.

V is TRBV15 and J is TRBJ1-2; the D is unclear. The CDR3 is 15 amino acids. The germline V gene encodes CDR1 LNHNV and CDR2 YYDKDF (reference sequence). V lost 0 bases and J 7 bases, leaving 15 bases between the germline ends. As DNA, the CDR3 is TGTGCCACCAGCAGAGATAAGGGCGGACTATCTGGCTACACCTTC. Encoded protein: CATSRDKGGLSGYTF.

The J gene is TRBJ1-5, the V gene TRBV6-1, with TRBD1 identical over 10 bases. The V and J ends lost 6 bases and 5 bases, in that order; junction bases with no gene match: 7. This CDR3 is 15 amino acids long. Germline CDR1 and CDR2: MNHNS and SASEGT. CDR3 amino acids: CASRGVGTGDQPQHF. The CDR3 bases are TGTGCCAGCAGGGGGGTCGGGACAGGGGATCAGCCCCAGCATTTT.

This sequence joins TRBV5-4 and TRBJ2-3; 9 bases match TRBD2. Germline V gives CDR1 SGHNT, CDR2 YYREEE (reference sequence). Trimming took 4 bases from V and 4 from J; bases not matched to a gene: 7. The CDR3 totals 15 residues. The CDR3 bases are TGTGCCAGCAGCATAGCGGGAGTGGGACCAGATACGCAGTATTTT. Translating it yields CASSIAGVGPDTQYF.

This clonotype was observed a few times. The chain has TRBV28 and TRBJ1-5; unclear D gene. Trimming shortened V by 5 bases and J by 4 bases, and 21 bases separated the two germline ends. The CDR3 is made up of 17 amino acids. In germline, CDR1 is MDHEN, CDR2 SYDVKM. DNA of the CDR3: TGTGCCAGCAGTCCCCTCGGGATGTCAGGTGAGAATCAGCCCCAGCATTTT. Its translation: CASSPLGMSGENQPQHF.

The genes are TRBV20-1 and TRBJ1-5, with 12 bases identical to TRBD1. This CDR3 has 15 residues. Germline CDR1 and CDR2: DFQATT and SNEGSKA (reference sequence). The V gene end was trimmed by 5 bases and the J gene end by 3 bases; junction bases not matched to a gene: 5. The CDR3 here is CSAPGTGGFNQPQHF. CDR3 in DNA: TGCAGTGCTCCCGGGACAGGGGGCTTCAATCAGCCCCAGCATTTT.

This clonotype was recorded a few times. DNA of the CDR3: TGTGCCAGCAGCCAAGGCGGGGCTGGAGGGTATTCACCCCTCCACTTT. Translation gives CASSQGGAGGYSPLHF. The genes are TRBV13 and TRBJ1-6; perhaps TRBD1 as D (5 bases). The germline gives CDR1 PRHDT, CDR2 FYEKMQ (reference sequence). Trimming shortened V by 5 bases and J by 8 bases, and 19 bases separated the two germline ends. CDR3 length equals 16 residues.

The chain uses TRBV6-2 or TRBV6-3 and TRBJ2-1; D is unresolved. V was pared by 2 bases and J by 7 bases, with 12 bases between. Germline V gives CDR1 MNHEY, CDR2 SVGEGT. The CDR3 spans 14 residues. The DNA of the CDR3 is TGTGCCAGCAGTTACGTTAGAAGTGGTAATGAGCAGTTCTTC. It encodes CASSYVRSGNEQFF.

This clonotype was found a few times. This chain joins TRBV20-1 and TRBJ1-1, with 7 bases identical to TRBD1. This CDR3 is built from 15 residues. Germline V gene sequence: CDR1 DFQATT, CDR2 SNEGSKA (reference sequence). Trimming took 3 bases from V and 2 from J; bases not matched to a gene: 9. The CDR3 here is CSASRWGQPNTEAFF. The CDR3 nucleotides are TGCAGTGCTAGTAGATGGGGACAGCCTAACACTGAAGCTTTCTTT.

The chain employs TRBV20-1 and TRBJ2-7; 9 positions agree with TRBD2. The CDR3 sequence is 15 residues long. V lost 6 bases, J lost 2 bases, and 11 bases stayed unmatched. CDR1 is DFQATT and CDR2 is SNEGSKA in the germline V gene (reference sequence). This CDR3 is CSALVRLAGTYEQYF. CDR3 nucleotides: TGCAGTGCACTCGTCCGGCTAGCGGGGACCTACGAGCAGTACTTC.

The V call is TRBV15, the J call TRBJ1-2, with D possibly TRBD1 on 6 matching bases. This CDR3 is built from 18 residues. Trimming cost V 0 bases and J 2 bases, with 19 bases left between them. CDR1 LNHNV and CDR2 YYDKDF come from the germline V gene (reference sequence). The CDR3 loop is CATSRDLGQMTLNYGYTF. DNA for the CDR3: TGTGCCACCAGCAGAGATCTCGGACAGATGACTTTAAACTATGGCTACACCTTC.

This clonotype was detected only a few times. This chain uses TRBV4-2 with TRBJ2-1; possible D gene TRBD2, 6 bases. Between the trimmed V and J ends, which lost 4 bases and 5 bases, there was a span of 9 bases. The length of the CDR3 is 13 residues. Germline CDR1 LGHNA, CDR2 YNFKEQ. The CDR3 nucleotides read TGTGCCAGCAGCCGGAGACTAGACAATGAGCAGTTCTTC. As protein: CASSRRLDNEQFF.

The V gene is TRBV7-2, the J gene TRBJ2-7; TRBD2 matches 14 bases. The CDR3 is 16 residues long. CDR1 and CDR2 (germline): SGHTA, FQGNSA. Unmatched junction bases numbered 8, after V lost 5 bases and J lost 5 bases. The CDR3 here is CASSPGTSGSFNEQYF. The CDR3 DNA is TGTGCCAGCAGCCCTGGGACTAGCGGGAGTTTCAACGAGCAGTACTTC.

This clonotype was detected only a few times. V gene TRBV4-1 combines with J gene TRBJ2-7, with 10 nucleotides matching TRBD1. CDR1 is MGHRA and CDR2 is YSYEKL in the germline V gene. The trim removed 4 bases at V and 7 bases at J, leaving 7 bases unmatched. The CDR3 is made up of 14 amino acids. CDR3 nucleotide sequence: TGCGCCAGCAGCCCGGGACAGGGGAAAGGGGAGCAGTACTTC. This encodes CASSPGQGKGEQYF.

In DNA, the CDR3 is TGTGCCAGCAGCACCTACCAGACCCTAGCGGGAGAACTCACCGGGGAGCTGTTTTTT. Translated, it gives CASSTYQTLAGELTGELFF. The V and J genes are TRBV11-2 and TRBJ2-2; 10 bases agree with TRBD2. Germline V lookup: CDR1 SGHAT, CDR2 FQNNGV. This CDR3 has 19 residues. V was clipped by 5 bases and J by 4 bases; unmatched bases: 16.

This clonotype was detected only a few times. V and J are TRBV6-1 and TRBJ2-7; 9 bases are a match to TRBD2. This CDR3 has 15 amino acids. V shed 5 bases and J 1 base; nucleotides not matched to a gene: 6. Germline V lookup: CDR1 MNHNS, CDR2 SASEGT. CDR3 coding DNA: TGTGCCAGCAGTAAACTAGCGGGTCCATCCTACGAGCAGTACTTC. Protein product: CASSKLAGPSYEQYF.

The V gene is TRBV7-2, the J gene TRBJ2-7; 8 bases line up with TRBD2. This CDR3 is built from 15 residues. CDR1 SGHTA and CDR2 FQGNSA come from the germline V gene. V was pared by 3 bases and J by 5 bases, with 9 bases of the junction left unmatched. The CDR3 coding sequence is TGTGCCAGCAGCTTTCAGGCTAGCGGGCCCAACGAGCAGTACTTC. Its translation: CASSFQASGPNEQYF.

The chain joins TRBV9 to TRBJ1-1; D gene uncertain. Germline assignment: CDR1 SGDLS and CDR2 YYNGEE. The CDR3 totals 13 residues. Trimming removed 0 bases from V and 8 bases from J, with 11 bases in between. The CDR3 here is CASSVDGRLEAFF. The CDR3 DNA follows: TGTGCCAGCAGCGTAGATGGCAGGCTGGAAGCTTTCTTT.